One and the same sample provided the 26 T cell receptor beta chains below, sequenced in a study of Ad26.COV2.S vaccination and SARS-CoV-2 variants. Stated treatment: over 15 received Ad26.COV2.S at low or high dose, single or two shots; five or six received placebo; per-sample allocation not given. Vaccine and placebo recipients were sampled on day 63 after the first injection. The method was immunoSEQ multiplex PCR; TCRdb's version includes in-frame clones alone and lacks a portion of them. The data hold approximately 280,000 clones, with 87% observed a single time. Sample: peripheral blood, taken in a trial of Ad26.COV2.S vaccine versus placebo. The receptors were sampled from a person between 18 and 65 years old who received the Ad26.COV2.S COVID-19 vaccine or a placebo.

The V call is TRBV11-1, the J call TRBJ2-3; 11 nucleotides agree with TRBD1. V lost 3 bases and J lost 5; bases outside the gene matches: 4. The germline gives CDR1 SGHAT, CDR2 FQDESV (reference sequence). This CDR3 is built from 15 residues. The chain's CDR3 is CASSFPGQGVDTQYF. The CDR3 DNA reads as TGTGCCAGCAGCTTCCCGGGACAGGGGGTAGATACGCAGTATTTT. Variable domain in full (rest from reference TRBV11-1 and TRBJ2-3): EAEVAQSPRYKITEKSQAVAFWCDPISGHATLYWYRQILGQGPELLVQFQDESVVDDSQLPKDRFSAERLKGVDSTLKIQPAELGDSAMYLCASSFPGQGVDTQYFGPGTRLTVL.

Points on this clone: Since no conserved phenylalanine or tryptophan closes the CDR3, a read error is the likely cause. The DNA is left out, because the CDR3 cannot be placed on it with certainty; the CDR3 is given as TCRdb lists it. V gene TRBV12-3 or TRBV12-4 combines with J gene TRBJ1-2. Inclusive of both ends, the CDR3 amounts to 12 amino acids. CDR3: CASSLGGREHPL.

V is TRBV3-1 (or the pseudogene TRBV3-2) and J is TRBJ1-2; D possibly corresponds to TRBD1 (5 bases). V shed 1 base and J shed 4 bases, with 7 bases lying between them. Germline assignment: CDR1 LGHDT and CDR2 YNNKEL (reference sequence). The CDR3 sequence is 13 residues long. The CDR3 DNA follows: TGTGCCAGCAGCCAAGGAGACAGCTATGGCTACACCTTC. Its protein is CASSQGDSYGYTF.

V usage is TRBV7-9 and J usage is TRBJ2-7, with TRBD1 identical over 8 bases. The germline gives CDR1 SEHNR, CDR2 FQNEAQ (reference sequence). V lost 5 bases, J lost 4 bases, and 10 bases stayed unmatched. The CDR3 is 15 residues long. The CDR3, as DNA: TGTGCCAGCAGCCTCCTGGACAGGGTTGGGTACGAGCAGTACTTC. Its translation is CASSLLDRVGYEQYF.

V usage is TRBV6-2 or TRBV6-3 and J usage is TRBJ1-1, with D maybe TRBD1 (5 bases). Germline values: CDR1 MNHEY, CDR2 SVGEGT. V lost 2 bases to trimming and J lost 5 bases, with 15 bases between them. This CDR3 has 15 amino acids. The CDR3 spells CASSYPRGGRTEAFF. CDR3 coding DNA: TGTGCCAGCAGTTACCCCCGGGGGGGGAGGACTGAAGCTTTCTTT.

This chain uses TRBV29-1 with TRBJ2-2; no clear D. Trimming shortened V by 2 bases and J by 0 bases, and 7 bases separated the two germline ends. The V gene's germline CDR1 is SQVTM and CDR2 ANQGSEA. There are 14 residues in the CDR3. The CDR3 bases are TGCAGCGTTGAACTGAACGCGAACACCGGGGAGCTGTTTTTT. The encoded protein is CSVELNANTGELFF.

CDR3 region: CSVRDTQFNYGYTF. CDR3 in DNA: TGCAGCGTCCGTGACACGCAGTTTAACTATGGCTACACCTTC. The rearrangement uses TRBV29-1 and TRBJ1-2, with D hard to call. V lost 6 bases and J lost 1, with 15 bases in between. Germline V CDR1 and CDR2: SQVTM, ANQGSEA. The CDR3 runs to 14 residues.

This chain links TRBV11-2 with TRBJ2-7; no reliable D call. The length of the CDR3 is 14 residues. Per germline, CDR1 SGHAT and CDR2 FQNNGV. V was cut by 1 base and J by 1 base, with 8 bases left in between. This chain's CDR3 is CASSLGPWSYEQYF. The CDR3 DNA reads TGTGCCAGCAGCTTAGGGCCGTGGTCCTACGAGCAGTACTTC.

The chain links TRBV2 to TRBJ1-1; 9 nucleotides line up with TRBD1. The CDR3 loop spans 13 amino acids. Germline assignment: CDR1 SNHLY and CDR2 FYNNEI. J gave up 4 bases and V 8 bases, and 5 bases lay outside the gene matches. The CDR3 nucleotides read TGTGCCAGCGCTGGACAGGGGATCACTGAAGCTTTCTTT. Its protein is CASAGQGITEAFF.

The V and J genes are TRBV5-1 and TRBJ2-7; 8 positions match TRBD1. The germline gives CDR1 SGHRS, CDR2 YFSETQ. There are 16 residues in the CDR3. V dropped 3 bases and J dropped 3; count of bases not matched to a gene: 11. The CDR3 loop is CASSSFGTGDHYEQYF. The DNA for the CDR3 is TGCGCCAGCAGCTCATTCGGGACAGGAGACCACTACGAGCAGTACTTC.

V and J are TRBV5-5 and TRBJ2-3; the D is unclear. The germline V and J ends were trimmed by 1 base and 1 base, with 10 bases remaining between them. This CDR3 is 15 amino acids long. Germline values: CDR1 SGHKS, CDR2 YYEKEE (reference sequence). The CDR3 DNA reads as TGTGCCAGCAGCTTGCGGGCGGCGGGCACAGATACGCAGTATTTT. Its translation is CASSLRAAGTDTQYF.

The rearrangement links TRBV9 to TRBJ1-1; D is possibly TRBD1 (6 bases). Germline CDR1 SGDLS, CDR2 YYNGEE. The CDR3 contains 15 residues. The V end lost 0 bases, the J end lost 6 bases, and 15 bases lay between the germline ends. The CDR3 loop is CASSVGQAVLSEAFF. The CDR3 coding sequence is TGTGCCAGCAGCGTAGGACAGGCAGTGCTCTCTGAAGCTTTCTTT. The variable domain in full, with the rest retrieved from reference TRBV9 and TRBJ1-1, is DSGVTQTPKHLITATGQRVTLRCSPRSGDLSVYWYQQSLDQGLQFLIQYYNGEERAKGNILERFSAQQFPDLHSELNLSSLELGDSALYFCASSVGQAVLSEAFFGQGTRLTVV.

CDR3 amino acids: CASSLVGMLDTQYF. DNA for the CDR3: TGTGCCAGCAGCTTAGTCGGGATGCTAGATACGCAGTATTTT. The V gene is TRBV7-9, the J gene TRBJ2-3; D might be TRBD2 (5 bases). The ends were cut back, 1 base at V and 5 bases at J, with 10 bases in the middle. The CDR3 runs 14 residues. Germline-derived CDR1 and CDR2 are SEHNR and FQNEAQ (reference sequence).

The CDR3 nucleotides are TGTGCCAGCAGCTTGACAGGGGGCTTTTACGAGCAGTACTTC. Translation: CASSLTGGFYEQYF. This chain uses TRBV13 with TRBJ2-7; 10 bases align to TRBD1. Per the germline V gene, CDR1 is PRHDT and CDR2 is FYEKMQ (reference sequence). Losses at the gene ends were 3 bases for V and 4 bases for J; bases not matched to a gene: 3. The CDR3 spans 14 residues.

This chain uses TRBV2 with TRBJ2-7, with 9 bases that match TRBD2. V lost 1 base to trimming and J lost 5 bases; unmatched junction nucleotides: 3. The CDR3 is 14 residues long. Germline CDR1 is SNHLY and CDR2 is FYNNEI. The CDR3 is CASSEGGTSHEQYF. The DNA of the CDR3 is TGTGCCAGCAGTGAAGGTGGGACTAGCCACGAGCAGTACTTC.

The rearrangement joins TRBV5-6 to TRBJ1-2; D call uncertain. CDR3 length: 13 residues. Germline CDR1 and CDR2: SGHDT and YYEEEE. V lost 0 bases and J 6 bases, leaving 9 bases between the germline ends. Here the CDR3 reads CASSLAGADGYTF. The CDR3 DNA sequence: TGTGCCAGCAGCTTGGCGGGAGCCGATGGCTACACCTTC.

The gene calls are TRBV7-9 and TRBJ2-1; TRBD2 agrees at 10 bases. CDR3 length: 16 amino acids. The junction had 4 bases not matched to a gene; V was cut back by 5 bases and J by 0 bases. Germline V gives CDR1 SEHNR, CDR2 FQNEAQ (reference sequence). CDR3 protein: CASSDRTSGSYNEQFF. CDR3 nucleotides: TGTGCCAGCAGCGACCGGACTAGCGGCTCCTACAATGAGCAGTTCTTC.

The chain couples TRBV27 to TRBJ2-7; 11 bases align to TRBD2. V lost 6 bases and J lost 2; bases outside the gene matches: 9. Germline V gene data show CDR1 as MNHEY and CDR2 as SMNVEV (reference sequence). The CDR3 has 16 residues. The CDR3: CASSPLLAGEPYEQYF. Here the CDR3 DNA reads TGTGCCAGCAGCCCCCTACTAGCGGGAGAACCCTACGAGCAGTACTTC.

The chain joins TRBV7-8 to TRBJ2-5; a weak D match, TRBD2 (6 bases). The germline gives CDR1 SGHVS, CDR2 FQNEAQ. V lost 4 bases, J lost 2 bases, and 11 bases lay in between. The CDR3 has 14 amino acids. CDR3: CASSSWGVQETQYF. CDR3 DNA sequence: TGTGCCAGCAGCTCCTGGGGGGTACAAGAGACCCAGTACTTC.

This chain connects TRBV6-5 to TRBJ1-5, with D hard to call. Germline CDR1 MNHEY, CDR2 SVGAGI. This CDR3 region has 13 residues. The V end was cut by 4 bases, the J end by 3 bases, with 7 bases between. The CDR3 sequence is CASSSRDNQPQHF. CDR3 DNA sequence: TGTGCCAGCAGTTCACGGGACAATCAGCCCCAGCATTTT.

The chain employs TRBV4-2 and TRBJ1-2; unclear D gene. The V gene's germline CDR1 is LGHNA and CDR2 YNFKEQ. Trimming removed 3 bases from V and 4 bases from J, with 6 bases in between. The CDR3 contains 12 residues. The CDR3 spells CASSQAVYGYTF. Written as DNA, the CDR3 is TGTGCCAGCAGCCAGGCAGTCTATGGCTACACCTTC.

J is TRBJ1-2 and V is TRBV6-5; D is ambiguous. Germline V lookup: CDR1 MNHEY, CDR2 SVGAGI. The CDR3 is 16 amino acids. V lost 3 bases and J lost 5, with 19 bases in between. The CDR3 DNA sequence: TGTGCCAGCAGTTATTGGGTGGGGTCGTCAGAGTATGGCTACACCTTC. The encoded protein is CASSYWVGSSEYGYTF.

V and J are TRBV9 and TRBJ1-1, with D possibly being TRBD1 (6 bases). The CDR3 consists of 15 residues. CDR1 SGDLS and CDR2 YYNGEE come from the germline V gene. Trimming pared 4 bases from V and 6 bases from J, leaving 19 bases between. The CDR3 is CASSPNPTGRAEAFF. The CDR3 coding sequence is TGTGCCAGCAGCCCTAACCCCACAGGGAGGGCTGAAGCTTTCTTT.

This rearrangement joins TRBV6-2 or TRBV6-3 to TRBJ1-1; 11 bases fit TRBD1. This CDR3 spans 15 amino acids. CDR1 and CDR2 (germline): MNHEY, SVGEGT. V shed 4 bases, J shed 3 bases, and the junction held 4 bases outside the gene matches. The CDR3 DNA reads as TGTGCCAGCAGTTCCCGGACAGGGGGCCACACTGAAGCTTTCTTT. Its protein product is CASSSRTGGHTEAFF.

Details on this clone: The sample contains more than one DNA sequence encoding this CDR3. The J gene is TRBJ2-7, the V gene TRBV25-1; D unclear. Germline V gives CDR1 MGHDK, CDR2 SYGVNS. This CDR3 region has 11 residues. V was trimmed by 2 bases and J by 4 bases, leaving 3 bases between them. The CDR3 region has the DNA TGTGCCAGCAGTGAAATTTACGAGCAGTACTTC. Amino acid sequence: CASSEIYEQYF.

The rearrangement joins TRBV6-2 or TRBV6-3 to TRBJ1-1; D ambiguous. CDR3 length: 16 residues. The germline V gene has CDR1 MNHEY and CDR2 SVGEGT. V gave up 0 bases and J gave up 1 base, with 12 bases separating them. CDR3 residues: CASSYSITPENTEAFF. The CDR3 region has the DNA TGTGCCAGCAGTTACTCGATTACACCTGAGAACACTGAAGCTTTCTTT.